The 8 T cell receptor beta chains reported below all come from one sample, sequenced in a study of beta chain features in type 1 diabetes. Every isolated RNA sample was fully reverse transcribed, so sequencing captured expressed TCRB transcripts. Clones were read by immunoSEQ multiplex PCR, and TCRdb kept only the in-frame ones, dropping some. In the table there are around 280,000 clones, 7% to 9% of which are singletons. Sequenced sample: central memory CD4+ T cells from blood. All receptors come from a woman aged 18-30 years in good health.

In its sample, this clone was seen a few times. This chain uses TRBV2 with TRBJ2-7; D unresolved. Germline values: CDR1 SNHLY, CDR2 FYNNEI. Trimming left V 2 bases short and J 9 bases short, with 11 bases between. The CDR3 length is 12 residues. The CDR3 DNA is TGTGCCAGCAGTGAAAGATCCGCGCCGCAGTACTTC. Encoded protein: CASSERSAPQYF.

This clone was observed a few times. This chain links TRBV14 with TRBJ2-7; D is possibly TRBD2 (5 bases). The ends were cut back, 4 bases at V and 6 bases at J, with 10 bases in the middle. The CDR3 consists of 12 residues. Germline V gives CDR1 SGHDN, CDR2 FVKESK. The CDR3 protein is CASSPGRGEQYF. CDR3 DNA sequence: TGTGCCAGCAGCCCCGGACGGGGCGAGCAGTACTTC.

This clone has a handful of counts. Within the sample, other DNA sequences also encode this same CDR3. CDR3 DNA sequence: TGTGCCAGCTCACGGACTAGCCAAGAGACCCAGTACTTC. Protein: CASSRTSQETQYF. The rearrangement links TRBV18 to TRBJ2-5; TRBD2 matches at 7 bases. The V gene end was trimmed by 4 bases and the J gene end by 1 base; junction bases not matched to a gene: 0. CDR1 is KGHSH, CDR2 LQKENI, per germline. The CDR3 loop spans 13 amino acids.

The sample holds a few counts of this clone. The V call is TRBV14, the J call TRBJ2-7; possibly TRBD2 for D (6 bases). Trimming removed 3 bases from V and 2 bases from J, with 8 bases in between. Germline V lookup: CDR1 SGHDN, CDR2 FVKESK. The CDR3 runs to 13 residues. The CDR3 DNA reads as TGTGCCAGCAGCCACGGGGGAACCTACGAGCAGTACGTC. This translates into CASSHGGTYEQYV.

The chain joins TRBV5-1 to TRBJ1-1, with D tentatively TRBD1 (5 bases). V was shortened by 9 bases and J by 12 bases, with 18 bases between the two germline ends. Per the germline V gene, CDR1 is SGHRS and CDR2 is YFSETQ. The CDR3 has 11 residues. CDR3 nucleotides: TGCGCCACCTCGCATGGAGGGGAAACTTTCTTT. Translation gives CATSHGGETFF.

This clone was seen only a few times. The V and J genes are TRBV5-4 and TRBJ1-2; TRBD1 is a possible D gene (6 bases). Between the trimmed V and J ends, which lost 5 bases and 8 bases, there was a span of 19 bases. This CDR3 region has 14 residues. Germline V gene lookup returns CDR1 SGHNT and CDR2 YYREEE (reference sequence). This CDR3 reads CASSQQQFGGGYTF. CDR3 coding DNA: TGTGCCAGCAGTCAACAGCAGTTCGGGGGCGGCTACACCTTC. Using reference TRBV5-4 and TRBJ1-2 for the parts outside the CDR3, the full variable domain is ETGVTQSPTHLIKTRGQQVTLRCSSQSGHNTVSWYQQALGQGPQFIFQYYREEENGRGNFPPRFSGLQFPNYSSELNVNALELDDSALYLCASSQQQFGGGYTFGSGTRLTVV.

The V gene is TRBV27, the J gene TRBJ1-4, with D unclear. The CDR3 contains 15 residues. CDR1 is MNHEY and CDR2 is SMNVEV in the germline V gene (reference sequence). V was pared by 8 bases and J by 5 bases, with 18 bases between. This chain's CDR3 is CASGSVAAGNEKLFF. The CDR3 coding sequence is TGTGCCAGCGGGAGTGTGGCAGCTGGAAATGAAAAACTGTTTTTT.

CDR3 DNA: TGTGCCAGCTCGTGGGACACGCGGAACGAGCAGTACGTC. It codes for CASSWDTRNEQYV. The chain employs TRBV18 and TRBJ2-7, with TRBD1 as a possible D gene (6 bases). CDR3 size: 13 residues. Germline values: CDR1 KGHSH, CDR2 LQKENI. Between the trimmed V and J ends, which lost 6 bases and 5 bases, there was a span of 14 bases.